These T cell receptor beta chains were read from a single sample in a study of cytomegalovirus exposure and HLA in healthy donors. Clones were sequenced by immunoSEQ multiplex PCR, and TCRdb holds only the in-frame ones, with some missing. The table records roughly 50,000 clones, approximately 82% of them present only once. What was sequenced was PBMCs. The receptors were gathered from a woman aged 18-30 years in good health and CMV-seronegative. CDR3s include the opening cysteine and the closing phenylalanine or tryptophan. The order of the fields is J gene, V gene, clone size, D gene, CDR3 length, CDR3 DNA, CDR3 protein. D genes are given only for firm matches. Clone sizes are given selectively: once, few, many, or a class where the clone is expanded.

j_call: TRBJ2-7
v_call: TRBV5-1
clone_size: few
d_call: TRBD1
cdr3_length: 15
cdr3_nt: TGCGCCAGCAGCCGATCTGGGACAGGGGGCGACGAGCAGTACTTC
cdr3_aa: CASSRSGTGGDEQYF

j_call: TRBJ2-7
v_call: TRBV5-6
clone_size: .
d_call: .
cdr3_length: 16
cdr3_nt: TGTGCCAGCAGCCTTGCACCGGGACGGGGGTCCTACGAGCAGTACTTC
cdr3_aa: CASSLAPGRGSYEQYF

j_call: TRBJ1-1
v_call: TRBV28
clone_size: .
d_call: TRBD1
cdr3_length: 14
cdr3_nt: TGTGCCAGCAGTTTGGGGTTGGACAGGGTCGAAGCTTTCTTT
cdr3_aa: CASSLGLDRVEAFF

j_call: TRBJ2-7
v_call: TRBV5-5
clone_size: few
d_call: TRBD1
cdr3_length: 14
cdr3_nt: TGTGCCAGCAGCTGGACAGGGACCGCCTACGAGCAGTACTTC
cdr3_aa: CASSWTGTAYEQYF

j_call: TRBJ2-5
v_call: TRBV7-2
clone_size: .
d_call: TRBD2
cdr3_length: 15
cdr3_nt: TGTGCCAGCAGCTCGGGACTAGTGGTTGGAGAGACCCAGTACTTC
cdr3_aa: CASSSGLVVGETQYF

j_call: TRBJ1-1
v_call: TRBV7-3
clone_size: .
d_call: .
cdr3_length: 14
cdr3_nt: TGTGCCAGCAGCTTATCGGGAGTAAACACTGAAGCTTTCTTT
cdr3_aa: CASSLSGVNTEAFF

j_call: TRBJ2-2
v_call: TRBV7-9
clone_size: .
d_call: .
cdr3_length: 16
cdr3_nt: TGTGCCAGCAGCTATCCGCCCGGGAAGGGCACCGGGGAGCTGTTTTTT
cdr3_aa: CASSYPPGKGTGELFF

j_call: TRBJ1-1
v_call: TRBV7-9
clone_size: .
d_call: .
cdr3_length: 13
cdr3_nt: TGTGCCAGCAGCTTAGCGTCAGAAGCTGAAGCTTTCTTT
cdr3_aa: CASSLASEAEAFF

j_call: TRBJ2-3
v_call: TRBV5-4
clone_size: .
d_call: TRBD2
cdr3_length: 16
cdr3_nt: TGTGCCAGCAGCTGGTCACTAGCGGAAGGCACAGATACGCAGTATTTT
cdr3_aa: CASSWSLAEGTDTQYF

j_call: TRBJ2-7
v_call: TRBV11-3
clone_size: .
d_call: .
cdr3_length: 13
cdr3_nt: TGTGCCAGCAGTTATGGACAGAACTACGAGCAGTACTTC
cdr3_aa: CASSYGQNYEQYF

j_call: TRBJ1-3
v_call: TRBV10-3
clone_size: .
d_call: .
cdr3_length: 15
cdr3_nt: TGTGCCATCAGTTCGCCGGTTCTCTCTGGAAACACCATATATTTT
cdr3_aa: CAISSPVLSGNTIYF

j_call: TRBJ2-3
v_call: TRBV6-1
clone_size: .
d_call: TRBD2
cdr3_length: 15
cdr3_nt: TGTGCTGGCAGTGAACGAGCGGGAGCGGCAGATACGCAGTATTTT
cdr3_aa: CAGSERAGAADTQYF

j_call: TRBJ1-2
v_call: TRBV19
clone_size: .
d_call: TRBD1
cdr3_length: 15
cdr3_nt: TGTGCCAGTAGAGTAACAGGGGGCGGAATCTATGGCTACACCTTC
cdr3_aa: CASRVTGGGIYGYTF

j_call: TRBJ1-3
v_call: TRBV19
clone_size: .
d_call: .
cdr3_length: 13
cdr3_nt: TGTGCCAGTACCTTATACTCTGGAAACACCATATATTTT
cdr3_aa: CASTLYSGNTIYF

j_call: TRBJ2-7
v_call: TRBV6-1
clone_size: .
d_call: TRBD1
cdr3_length: 15
cdr3_nt: TGTGCCAGCAGTGCCTCCGGGGACAGGGTCTACGAGCAGTACTTC
cdr3_aa: CASSASGDRVYEQYF

j_call: TRBJ2-1
v_call: TRBV19
clone_size: .
d_call: TRBD2
cdr3_length: 14
cdr3_nt: TGTGCCAGTAGTGTGTCCGGGACTAGTCTTGAGCAGTTCTTC
cdr3_aa: CASSVSGTSLEQFF